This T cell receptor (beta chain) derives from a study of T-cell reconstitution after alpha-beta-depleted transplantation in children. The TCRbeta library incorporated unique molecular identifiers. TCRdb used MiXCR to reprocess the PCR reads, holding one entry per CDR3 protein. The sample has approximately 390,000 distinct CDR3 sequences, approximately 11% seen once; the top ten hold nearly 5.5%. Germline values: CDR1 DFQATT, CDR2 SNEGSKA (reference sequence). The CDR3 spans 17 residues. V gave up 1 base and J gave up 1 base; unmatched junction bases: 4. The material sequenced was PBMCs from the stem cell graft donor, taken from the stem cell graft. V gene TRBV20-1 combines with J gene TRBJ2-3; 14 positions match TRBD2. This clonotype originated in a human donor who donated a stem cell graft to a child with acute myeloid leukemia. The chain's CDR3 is CSARGGTSGSRTDTQYF. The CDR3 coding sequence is TGCAGTGCTAGAGGGGGGACTAGCGGGAGTCGCACAGATACGCAGTATTTT.